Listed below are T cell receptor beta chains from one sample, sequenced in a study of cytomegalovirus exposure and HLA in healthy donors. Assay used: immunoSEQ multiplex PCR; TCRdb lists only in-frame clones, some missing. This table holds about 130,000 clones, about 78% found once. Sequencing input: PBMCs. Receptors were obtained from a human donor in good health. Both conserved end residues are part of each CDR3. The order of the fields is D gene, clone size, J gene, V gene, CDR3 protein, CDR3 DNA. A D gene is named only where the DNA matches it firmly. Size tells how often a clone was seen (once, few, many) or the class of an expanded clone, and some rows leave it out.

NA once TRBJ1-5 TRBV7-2 CASSLRAGGNQPQHF TGTGCCAGCAGCTTAAGGGCAGGGGGCAATCAGCCCCAGCATTTT
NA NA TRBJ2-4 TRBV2 CASSESAKNIQYF TGTGCCAGCAGTGAGTCGGCCAAAAACATTCAGTACTTC
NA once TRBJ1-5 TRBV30 CAWSGGRDQPQHF TGTGCCTGGAGTGGAGGCAGAGATCAGCCCCAGCATTTT
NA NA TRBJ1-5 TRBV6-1 CASSEAPGSQPQHF TGTGCCAGCAGTGAAGCCCCAGGGTCGCAGCCCCAGCATTTT
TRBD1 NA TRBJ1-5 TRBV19 CASSPRQGNQPQHF TGTGCCAGTAGTCCACGACAGGGGAATCAGCCCCAGCATTTT
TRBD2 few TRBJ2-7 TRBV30 CVAGGVGEQYF TGTGTTGCGGGGGGCGTCGGCGAGCAGTACTTC
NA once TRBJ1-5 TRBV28 CASAFGGSHQPQHF TGTGCCAGCGCCTTCGGGGGATCTCATCAGCCCCAGCATTTT
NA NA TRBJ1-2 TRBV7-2 CASSLSPGRSANYGYTF TGTGCCAGCAGCTTATCCCCCGGGAGAAGCGCTAACTATGGCTACACCTTC
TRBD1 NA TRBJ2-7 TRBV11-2 CASSLAGQKYEQYF TGTGCCAGCAGCTTAGCGGGACAGAAATACGAGCAGTACTTC
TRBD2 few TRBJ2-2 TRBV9 CASSVVAGGPGELFF TGTGCCAGCAGCGTAGTTGCGGGGGGGCCCGGGGAGCTGTTTTTT
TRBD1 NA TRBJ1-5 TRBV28 CASIPGGQGRSNQPQHF TGTGCCAGCATCCCCGGAGGACAGGGTCGGAGCAATCAGCCCCAGCATTTT
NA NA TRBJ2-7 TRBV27 CASSGQGHRVYEQYF TGTGCCAGCAGTGGCCAAGGACACAGGGTCTACGAGCAGTACTTC
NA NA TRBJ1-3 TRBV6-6 CASLEGSGNTIYF TGTGCCAGCCTAGAAGGCTCTGGAAACACCATATATTTT
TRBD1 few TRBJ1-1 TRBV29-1 CSVEETGEAGVTEAFF TGCAGCGTTGAAGAAACAGGGGAAGCCGGAGTCACTGAAGCTTTCTTT
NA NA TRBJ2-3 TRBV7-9 CASSLSALATDTQYF TGTGCCAGCAGCTTAAGCGCCCTGGCGACAGATACGCAGTATTTT
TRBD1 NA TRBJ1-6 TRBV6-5 CASSTGTGRPPLHF TGTGCCAGCAGTACCGGGACAGGGAGGCCACCCCTCCACTTT
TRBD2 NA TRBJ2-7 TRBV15 CATSRASGVEQYF TGTGCCACCAGCAGAGCTAGCGGCGTCGAGCAGTACTTC
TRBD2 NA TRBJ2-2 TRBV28 CASSLRGTSATNTGELFF TGTGCCAGCAGTTTGCGGGGGACTAGCGCGACAAACACCGGGGAGCTGTTTTTT
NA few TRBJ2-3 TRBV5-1 CASSLASRGTRDTQYF TGCGCCAGCAGCTTGGCATCCAGGGGGACTCGGGATACGCAGTATTTT
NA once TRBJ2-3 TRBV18 CASSPVGIQGRLPDTQYF TGTGCCAGCTCACCAGTGGGGATACAGGGAAGATTGCCAGATACGCAGTATTTT
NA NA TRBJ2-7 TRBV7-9 CASSFGQGVLFYEQYF TGTGCCAGCAGCTTTGGCCAAGGGGTGTTGTTCTACGAGCAGTACTTC
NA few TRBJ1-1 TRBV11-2 CASSFRSGGVEAFF TGTGCCAGCAGCTTCAGATCCGGGGGGGTTGAAGCTTTCTTT
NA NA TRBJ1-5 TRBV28 CASSSGVGQPQHF TGTGCCAGCAGTTCAGGGGTGGGACAGCCCCAGCATTTT
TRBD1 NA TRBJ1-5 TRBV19 CASSPGTGLQPQHF TGTGCCAGTAGCCCGGGGACAGGGCTTCAGCCCCAGCATTTT
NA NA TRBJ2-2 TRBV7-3 CASSLIRDKNTGELFF TGTGCCAGCAGCTTAATTCGGGACAAGAACACCGGGGAGCTGTTTTTT
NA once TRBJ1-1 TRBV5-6 CASRPPRGTEAFF TGTGCCAGCAGACCCCCAAGGGGCACTGAAGCTTTCTTT
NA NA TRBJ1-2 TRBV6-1 CASSELSRDGYTF TGTGCCAGCAGTGAACTTAGCAGGGATGGCTACACCTTC
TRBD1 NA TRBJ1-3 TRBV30 CAWTAGQGGPGTSGNTIYF TGTGCCTGGACAGCCGGACAGGGGGGGCCTGGTACCTCTGGAAACACCATATATTTT
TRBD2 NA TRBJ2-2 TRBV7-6 CASSLALAGSNTGELFF TGTGCCAGCAGCTTAGCCTTAGCGGGGTCGAACACCGGGGAGCTGTTTTTT
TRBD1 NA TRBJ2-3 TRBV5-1 CASSLSGQGPTDTQYF TGCGCCAGCAGTTTATCCGGACAGGGGCCCACAGATACGCAGTATTTT
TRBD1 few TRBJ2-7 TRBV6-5 CASSTGDRGHEQYF TGTGCCAGCAGTACCGGAGACAGGGGGCACGAGCAGTACTTC
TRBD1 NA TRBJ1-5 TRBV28 CASSSTGTGGPGAPQHF TGTGCCAGCAGTTCCACCGGGACAGGGGGCCCAGGGGCTCCCCAGCATTTT
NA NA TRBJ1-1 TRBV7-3 CASSLYGDNTEAFF TGTGCCAGCAGCTTATATGGAGATAACACTGAAGCTTTCTTT
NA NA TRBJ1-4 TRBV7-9 CASSPSEGLTEKLFF TGTGCCAGCAGCCCCTCGGAGGGGTTAACTGAAAAACTGTTTTTT
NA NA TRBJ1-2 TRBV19 CASTPGIWAYGYTF TGTGCCAGTACCCCCGGCATCTGGGCCTATGGCTACACCTTC
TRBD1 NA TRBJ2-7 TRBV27 CASSPRDRVVEQYF TGTGCCAGCAGTCCGCGGGACAGGGTGGTCGAGCAGTACTTC
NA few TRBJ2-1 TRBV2 CASSDQGILYNEQFF TGTGCCAGCAGTGACCAGGGAATCCTATACAATGAGCAGTTCTTC
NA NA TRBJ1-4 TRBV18 CASSPGGGSRSEKLFF TGTGCCAGCTCACCAGGCGGGGGCAGCCGTTCTGAAAAACTGTTTTTT
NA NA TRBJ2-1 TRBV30 CAWSVPGGWYNEQFF TGTGCCTGGAGTGTCCCGGGGGGCTGGTACAATGAGCAGTTCTTC
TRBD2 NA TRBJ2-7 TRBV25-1 CASSDHGTSSYEQYF TGTGCCAGCAGTGATCACGGGACTAGCTCCTACGAGCAGTACTTC
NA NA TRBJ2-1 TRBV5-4 CASSLGERLRYNEQFF TGTGCCAGCAGCTTGGGGGAGCGCTTACGATACAATGAGCAGTTCTTC
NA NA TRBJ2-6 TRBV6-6 CASSEGASGANVLTF TGTGCCAGCAGTGAGGGCGCCTCTGGGGCCAACGTCCTGACTTTC
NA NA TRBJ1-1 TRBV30 CAWSNGVNTEAFF TGTGCCTGGAGTAACGGGGTGAACACTGAAGCTTTCTTT
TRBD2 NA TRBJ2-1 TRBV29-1 CSVVAGVSYNEQFF TGCAGCGTCGTAGCGGGAGTCTCCTACAATGAGCAGTTCTTC
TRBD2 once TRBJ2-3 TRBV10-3 CAISGIAGSGPDTQYF TGTGCCATCAGTGGAATAGCGGGATCGGGCCCAGATACGCAGTATTTT
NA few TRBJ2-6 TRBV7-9 CASSLWRAGANVLTF TGTGCCAGCAGCTTATGGCGGGCTGGGGCCAACGTCCTGACTTTC